This T cell receptor (beta chain) was identified in a study of blood T cell repertoires in COVID-19 (dated by TCRdb to 2020 to 2022). The study in broad terms: Collaborator samples came from the United States, Italy and Spain and covered acute and convalescent phases of COVID-19. The repertoires were released in a freely available public database meant as a resource for research on the immune response to SARS-CoV-2. Sample metadata almost always included a de-identified subject ID, COVID-19 status, age in years and sex. The material from the prospective study consisted of cDNA or gDNA derived from T cells, B-cell-depleted T cells, or PBMCs. Where HLA class I and class II types were available, the types were taken from metadata supplied by the sample provider, not from assay-based typing. Subjects who had been exposed to COVID-19, were actively infected with it, or had recovered from it provided the deeply sampled blood TCRbeta repertoires that made up the dataset. Samples were obtained from the ongoing ImmuneRACE study (first 160 participants) and from 1,000 to 1,500 subjects provided by 6 global collaborators. The paper's findings and limits, for the study overall: How much clinical and demographic metadata was included differed by source and by participant, and the metadata was provided uncurated.

TCRbeta CDR3 regions were amplified from genomic DNA by means of the immunoSEQ Assay, a bias-controlled multiplex PCR. Per the original workflow: Within the assay, amplification of reference gene primers was used to estimate how many nucleated cells each sample contained. Sequence reads were collapsed and filtered to measure the absolute abundance of every unique TCRbeta CDR3 rearrangement. Productive Simpson clonality was computed per sample as the square root of Simpson's diversity index over productive rearrangements. TCRdb limited this immuneACCESS table to in-frame rearrangements with V and J called. A share of clones is missing; checked studies link under half to unresolved V genes, and the rest is unexplained. V, J and clone size reflect that table, while D and trimming were determined from the DNA. The sample table holds 160,000 or so clones, of which more than 80% were seen once. In total, the top ten clones hold 1.5% to 2.5% of the sample.

A note on this clone: This clone's antigen is unknown. Base qualities are not at hand, and no much larger clone is one base apart.

The V end gives up 1 base and the J end 7 bases, leaving 4 bases in the junction not matched to a gene. The germline V gene (reference sequence) supplies CDR1 LGHDT and CDR2 YNNKEL. The CDR3 measures 16 amino acids from cysteine to phenylalanine. Of all the DNA, just the CDR3 is kept, 48 bases in frame from base 1. One collaborating source in Seattle enrolled patients while the patients were actively infected and followed the patients over time throughout the course of disease. Collaborating institutions collected whole blood in K2EDTA tubes following their own protocols. For TCRbeta analysis, collaborators shipped samples in one of three forms: frozen whole blood, isolated PBMCs, or DNA extracted from either of those sample types.

This sequence originates from a woman aged 60-75 years with COVID-19, enrolled during active disease. The sequenced sample consisted of peripheral blood. This chain joins TRBV3-1 (or the pseudogene TRBV3-2) to TRBJ2-2; TRBD1 lines up with 12 middle nucleotides. The DNA sequence follows: TGTGCCAGCAGCCAAGCCGGGACAGGGGGCGGCGGGGAGCTGTTTTTT. Translated, it gives CASSQAGTGGGGELFF.